Given below is one TCR beta chain in context. The target antigen is unknown. CDR3 size: 14 residues. The germline V gene encodes CDR1 SGHVS and CDR2 FNYEAQ. Trimming took off 2 bases at V and 2 bases at J, with 9 bases between the two ends. CD45RO-negative, CCR7-selected cells formed the naive CD8 fraction, which excluded terminally differentiated effector memory CD45RA+ cells. The sample belongs to a study of shared clonotypes between healthy human individuals. Regarding the study as a whole: Clonotypes shared by all four sorted-subset donors had higher generation probabilities than non-shared clonotypes. Memory subsets generally showed lower estimated richness than naive subsets.

Deep was the level used in running the assay. Profiling relied on immunoSEQ multiplex PCR, and the TCRdb table lists in-frame clones only, not all of them. Of 800,000 to 950,000 clones detected, 96% appear once; the ten largest clones hold less than 0.25%. The source material was naive CD8+ T cells sorted from blood. This chain links TRBV7-6 with TRBJ1-1; D remains ambiguous. This clonotype originated in a man in his thirties or forties in good health. This CDR3 is CASSLRTANTEAFF. CDR3 nucleotides: TGTGCCAGCAGCTTAAGGACGGCTAACACTGAAGCTTTCTTT.